This T cell receptor beta chain was found in a study of CD8 T cells in ankylosing spondylitis. Findings and limits, study-wide: Matched ankylosing spondylitis synovial fluid reportedly contained a significantly enriched population of disease-linked clones. Reactive arthritis synovial fluid and blood previously showed some of these motif variants.

Ten or more counts support this clonotype. No antigen is known for it. TCRdb re-called the 5' RACE reads with MiXCR, one entry per CDR3 protein. The repertoire consists of a few hundred thousand distinct CDR3 sequences, with roughly 20% occurring once and the leading ten covering about 3.7%. The V gene end was trimmed by 4 bases and the J gene end by 0 bases; junction bases not matched to a gene: 5. This CDR3 comprises 16 residues. Germline V gene lookup returns CDR1 LGHNA and CDR2 YNFKEQ. Sequencing was performed on blood, either unsorted or a sorted T cell fraction (not recorded which). V and J are TRBV4-2 and TRBJ2-1, with 8 bases that match TRBD2. The sequence was obtained from a female donor with ankylosing spondylitis or in good health (not recorded which). As DNA, the CDR3 is TGTGCCAGCAGCCCTCGGAGCGGGAGCTCCTACAATGAGCAGTTCTTC. Its protein product is CASSPRSGSSYNEQFF.